What follows is one T cell receptor (beta chain) and its context. Its antigen is not known. This record comes from a study of cytomegalovirus exposure and HLA in healthy donors. Study summary: Early released data had about 85 million unique TCRs, all coming from HLA-typed donors. Findings and caveats of the study: With further analysis later on, most CMV-associated TCR beta chains appeared HLA-restricted. What a later analysis showed was that several of the most significant clusters appeared linked to common viral pathogens.

CDR1 and CDR2 (germline): GTSNPN, SVGIG (reference sequence). The CDR3 is 16 residues long. Trimming removed 1 base from V and 9 bases from J; junction bases left unmatched: 11. With 60 Vbeta and 13 Jbeta primers, the PCR was carried out. Here immunoSEQ multiplex PCR was the method, and the copy in TCRdb shows in-frame clones only, minus some. This table lists under 50,000 clones. The sequence was collected from a male donor in good health and CMV-seronegative. The sequenced sample consisted of PBMCs. This rearrangement joins TRBV30 to TRBJ1-5; 11 bases agree with TRBD1. CDR3 protein: CAWSDTWTGGYGPQHF. CDR3 sequence (DNA): TGTGCCTGGAGTGACACCTGGACAGGGGGCTACGGGCCCCAGCATTTT.